This T cell receptor (beta chain) emerged from a study of T-cell reconstitution after alpha-beta-depleted transplantation in children. Trimming shortened V by 6 bases and J by 10 bases, and 19 bases separated the two germline ends. Per germline, CDR1 MNHNS and CDR2 SASEGT. The CDR3 totals 14 residues. Unique molecular identifiers were built into the TCRbeta library. TCRdb re-derived calls from the PCR reads in MiXCR, one entry per CDR3 protein. The table has tens of thousands of distinct CDR3 sequences, about 7% seen once; the top ten hold less than 3%. Material: PBMCs from the stem cell graft donor, obtained from the stem cell graft. This TCR was recovered from a human donor who donated a stem cell graft to a child with acute lymphoblastic leukemia. The rearrangement links TRBV6-1 to TRBJ2-1, with a weak D call TRBD1 (6 bases). The DNA of the CDR3 is TGTGCCAGCAGCCCAGGGGTCTTTAAGGGGGAGCAGTTCTTC. It yields the protein CASSPGVFKGEQFF.